A single T cell receptor (beta chain) is shown here with its context. Antigen unknown. The data were obtained in a study of Ad26.COV2.S vaccination and SARS-CoV-2 variants. Across the study: The authors gave Ad26.COV2.S intramuscularly, either once or twice 56 days apart. Study-level points and caveats: The TCR-based breadth and depth measures might underestimate overall T cell responses.

Generated by immunoSEQ multiplex PCR, the TCRdb table keeps only in-frame clones and is missing some. Found here are about 450,000 clones, roughly nine tenths of them singletons; the top ten hold 2% to 3%. Treatment meaning: over 15 received Ad26.COV2.S at low or high dose, single or two shots; roughly five received placebo; per-sample allocation not given. Repertoires come from day 63 after the first vaccine or placebo injection. The donor was a Boston adult aged 18-55 years. Trimming pared 7 bases from V and 0 bases from J, leaving 5 bases between. Germline V gene lookup returns CDR1 SNHLY and CDR2 FYNNEI. CDR3 length: 12 residues.

Sample: peripheral blood, taken in a trial of Ad26.COV2.S vaccine versus placebo. The clonotype originates from a person between 18 and 59 years old who received the Ad26.COV2.S COVID-19 vaccine or a placebo. The chain combines TRBV2 with TRBJ2-3; D is unclear. The CDR3 here is CASMGSTDTQYF. The CDR3 DNA is TGTGCCAGCATGGGTAGCACAGATACGCAGTATTTT. Full variable domain (remainder filled in from reference TRBV2 and TRBJ2-3): EPEVTQTPSHQVTQMGQEVILRCVPISNHLYFYWYRQILGQKVEFLVSFYNNEISEKSEIFDDQFSVERPDGSNFTLKIRSTKLEDSAMYFCASMGSTDTQYFGPGTRLTVL.